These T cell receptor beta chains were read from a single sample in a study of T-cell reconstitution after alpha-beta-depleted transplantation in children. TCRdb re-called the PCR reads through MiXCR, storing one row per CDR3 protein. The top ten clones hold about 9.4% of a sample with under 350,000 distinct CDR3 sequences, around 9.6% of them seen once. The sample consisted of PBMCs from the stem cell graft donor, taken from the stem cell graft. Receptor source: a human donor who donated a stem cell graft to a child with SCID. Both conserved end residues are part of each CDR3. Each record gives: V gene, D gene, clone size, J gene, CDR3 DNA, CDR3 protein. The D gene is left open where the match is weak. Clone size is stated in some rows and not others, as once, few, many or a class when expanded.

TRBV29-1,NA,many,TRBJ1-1,TGCAGCGCTGGGGCACCAGAAGCTTTCTTT,CSAGAPEAFF
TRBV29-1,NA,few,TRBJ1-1,TGCAGCGTTGTGATACAGGGCACTGAAGCTTTCTTT,CSVVIQGTEAFF
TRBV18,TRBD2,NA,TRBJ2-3,TGTGCCAGCTCACCACCGGGACTAGCGGGGAGCACAGATACGCAGTATTTT,CASSPPGLAGSTDTQYF
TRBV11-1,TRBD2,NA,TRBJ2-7,TGTGCCAGCAGCCCCACCGGGACTAGCGGGGGAATCTCCTACGAGCAGTACTTC,CASSPTGTSGGISYEQYF
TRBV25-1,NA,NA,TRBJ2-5,TGTGCCAGCAGTGATCACCAGCAAGAGACCCAGTACTTC,CASSDHQQETQYF
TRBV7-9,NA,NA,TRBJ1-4,TGTGCCAGCAGTTTATCCCTCTCCGGGACGAAAGAAAAACTGTTTTTT,CASSLSLSGTKEKLFF
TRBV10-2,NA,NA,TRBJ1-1,TGCGCCTGCGGGGGTTCCATGAACACTGAAGCTTTCTTT,CACGGSMNTEAFF
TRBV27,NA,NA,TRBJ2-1,TGTGCCAGCAGGGACGGGGGCCTCTCCTACAATGAGCAGTTCTTC,CASRDGGLSYNEQFF
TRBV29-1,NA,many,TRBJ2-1,TGCAGCGTTGAACGGGACATTCCCAATGAGCAGTTCTTC,CSVERDIPNEQFF
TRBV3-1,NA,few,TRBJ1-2,TGTGCCAGCAGCCAGCTACAGAACTATGGCTACACCTTC,CASSQLQNYGYTF
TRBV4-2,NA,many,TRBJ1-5,TGTGCCAGCAGCGGGGGGGGCTCCCAGCCCCAGCATTTT,CASSGGGSQPQHF
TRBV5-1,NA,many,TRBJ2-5,TGCGCCAGCAGCTCCCGTGACTGGAAAGAGACCCAGTACTTC,CASSSRDWKETQYF